This passage covers 16 T cell receptor beta chains from one sample sequenced in a study of shared clonotypes between healthy human individuals. The data were produced by immunoSEQ multiplex PCR, yet TCRdb's version contains in-frame clones alone and is incomplete. The table includes roughly 650,000 clones, 95% to 97% detected once. The naive CD8 population came from CD45RO-negative cells selected for CCR7, without terminally differentiated effector memory CD45RA+ cells. Material for sequencing was naive CD8+ T cells sorted from blood. The receptor set was obtained from a woman in her twenties or thirties in good health.

V is TRBV27 and J is TRBJ2-5; 16 nucleotides agree with TRBD2. Losses at the gene ends were 5 bases for V and 7 bases for J; bases not matched to a gene: 4. The CDR3 is made up of 15 amino acids. Looked up from germline, CDR1 is MNHEY and CDR2 is SMNVEV (reference sequence). The DNA for the CDR3 is TGTGCCAGCAGTACCGGGACTAGCGGGAGGGGGACCCAGTACTTC. Protein: CASSTGTSGRGTQYF.

V usage is TRBV10-2 and J usage is TRBJ1-1, with D uncertain. Germline assignment: CDR1 WSHSY and CDR2 SAAADI. The CDR3 spans 15 residues. With 0 bases removed from V and 3 bases from J, the gap between germline ends came to 11 bases. In DNA form, the CDR3 reads TGCGCCAGCAGTGAGTCGCCTGACGGACACACTGAAGCTTTCTTT. Translating it yields CASSESPDGHTEAFF.

This clone was recorded only once. Other DNA sequences in the sample encode the same CDR3. V gene TRBV5-6 combines with J gene TRBJ2-3; D is ambiguous. The germline gives CDR1 SGHDT, CDR2 YYEEEE. Trimming took 0 bases from V and 3 from J, leaving 5 bases between them. The CDR3 is made up of 13 amino acids. CDR3 in amino acids: CASSLVRTDTQYF. The CDR3 DNA sequence: TGTGCCAGCAGCTTGGTGAGAACAGATACGCAGTATTTT.

The genes are TRBV9 and TRBJ2-1, with D possibly being TRBD2 (6 bases). V gave up 0 bases and J gave up 7 bases, with 8 bases separating them. The CDR3 loop spans 13 amino acids. In germline, CDR1 is SGDLS, CDR2 YYNGEE. CDR3 region: CASSVGRENEQFF. CDR3 nucleotide sequence: TGTGCCAGCAGCGTAGGGAGGGAGAATGAGCAGTTCTTC.

This clone has only one observation. The chain uses TRBV2 and TRBJ1-4; D possibly corresponds to TRBD1 (5 bases). Deletions cut 1 base from V and 0 bases from J, with 12 bases between. Germline-derived CDR1 and CDR2 are SNHLY and FYNNEI. This CDR3 is 17 amino acids long. In nucleotides, the CDR3 is TGTGCCAGCAGTGAAGTCGAGGGGCCTGCAACTAATGAAAAACTGTTTTTT. It specifies CASSEVEGPATNEKLFF.

This rearrangement joins TRBV7-9 to TRBJ1-2; no firm D call. This CDR3 has 13 amino acids. CDR1 is SEHNR, CDR2 FQNEAQ, per germline (reference sequence). V gave up 3 bases and J gave up 7 bases, with 12 bases separating them. The CDR3, as DNA: TGTGCCAGCAGCTTTCCGGAATCCAGTGGCTACACCTTC. This translates into CASSFPESSGYTF.

The J gene is TRBJ2-2, the V gene TRBV28, with 7 bases matching TRBD2. CDR3 length: 15 residues. The V gene end was trimmed by 6 bases and the J gene end by 6 bases; junction bases not matched to a gene: 10. Looked up from germline, CDR1 is MDHEN and CDR2 is SYDVKM. The CDR3 DNA is TGTGCCAGCAGACTGACTAGCACTGGTGCCGGGGAGCTGTTTTTT. Its protein product is CASRLTSTGAGELFF.

The CDR3 spells CASKRQGAISGANVLTF. The CDR3 DNA is TGTGCCAGCAAAAGACAGGGGGCTATCTCTGGGGCCAACGTCCTGACTTTC. This chain joins TRBV28 and TRBJ2-6; 10 bases map to TRBD1. The CDR3 contains 17 residues. V lost 7 bases to trimming and J lost 0 bases; unmatched junction nucleotides: 6. The germline CDR1 and CDR2 sequences are MDHEN and SYDVKM.

The chain couples TRBV6-5 to TRBJ2-1, with TRBD1 matching over 7 bases. Germline assignment: CDR1 MNHEY and CDR2 SVGAGI. The V and J ends lost 6 bases and 6 bases, in that order; junction bases with no gene match: 8. CDR3 length: 14 residues. The CDR3 protein is CASSWNRGVNEQFF. The CDR3 DNA is TGTGCCAGCAGCTGGAACAGGGGTGTCAATGAGCAGTTCTTC.

This rearrangement joins TRBV28 to TRBJ1-2; D gene ambiguous. The CDR3 consists of 12 residues. In germline, CDR1 is MDHEN, CDR2 SYDVKM. Trimming left V 5 bases short and J 4 bases short, with 8 bases between. The CDR3 loop reads CASSQRPYGYTF. In nucleotides, the CDR3 is TGTGCCAGCAGTCAACGACCCTATGGCTACACCTTC.

V is TRBV28 and J is TRBJ2-1; D gene unclear. V was shortened by 6 bases and J by 9 bases, with 12 bases between the two germline ends. CDR1 is MDHEN and CDR2 is SYDVKM in the germline V gene. The CDR3 is 12 amino acids. In nucleotides, the CDR3 is TGTGCCAGCAGCTCTCGACACCCTGAGCAGTTCTTC. Protein sequence: CASSSRHPEQFF. The entire variable domain, with the rest obtained from reference TRBV28 and TRBJ2-1, is as follows: DVKVTQSSRYLVKRTGEKVFLECVQDMDHENMFWYRQDPGLGLRLIYFSYDVKMKEKGDIPEGYSVSREKKERFSLILESASTNQTSMYLCASSSRHPEQFFGPGTRLTVL.

The chain is built from TRBV11-2 and TRBJ1-5; no definite D call. Between the trimmed V and J ends, which lost 0 bases and 0 bases, there was a span of 3 bases. CDR1 is SGHAT, CDR2 FQNNGV, per germline. The CDR3 has 14 residues. CDR3 DNA sequence: TGTGCCAGCAGCTTAGAAAATAGCAATCAGCCCCAGCATTTT. Its protein product is CASSLENSNQPQHF.

The chain carries TRBV25-1 and TRBJ1-1; TRBD1 agrees at 8 bases. With V trimmed by 6 bases and J by 4 bases, 1 base remained unmatched. Germline CDR1 is MGHDK and CDR2 is SYGVNS. The CDR3 consists of 12 residues. This CDR3 is CASRTGGTEAFF. CDR3 in DNA: TGTGCCAGCAGAACAGGGGGCACTGAAGCTTTCTTT.

This sequence joins TRBV11-2 and TRBJ2-5; possibly TRBD2 for D (5 bases). Trimming pared 1 base from V and 0 bases from J, leaving 15 bases between. The CDR3 has 17 residues. Germline V gene sequence: CDR1 SGHAT, CDR2 FQNNGV. DNA for the CDR3: TGTGCCAGCAGCTTAGGAGTGAGGGTGGAGTACCAAGAGACCCAGTACTTC. It codes for CASSLGVRVEYQETQYF.

The V gene is TRBV7-9, the J gene TRBJ2-3; TRBD2 aligns across 10 bases. Germline assignment: CDR1 SEHNR and CDR2 FQNEAQ (reference sequence). The CDR3 has 15 amino acids. With 2 bases clipped from V and 4 bases from J, the junction kept 3 bases outside the gene matches. For the CDR3, the DNA is TGTGCCAGCAGCTTAAAAGCGGGAGGGGCAGATACGCAGTATTTT. Residues: CASSLKAGGADTQYF.

The V gene is TRBV7-8, the J gene TRBJ2-3, with TRBD2 as a possible D gene (6 bases). This CDR3 is 16 amino acids long. V was trimmed by 3 bases and J by 0 bases, leaving 13 bases between them. Per germline, CDR1 SGHVS and CDR2 FQNEAQ. The CDR3 nucleotides are TGTGCCAGCAGCTTCCCGGCGGGAACTAGCACAGATACGCAGTATTTT. Its translation: CASSFPAGTSTDTQYF.